The 22 T cell receptor beta chains below were found in one sample sequenced in a study of blood T cell repertoires in COVID-19. This table comes from immunoSEQ multiplex PCR, and its TCRdb copy is limited to in-frame clones, with some not included. The sample lists fewer than 300,000 clones; around 85% were seen once. Sequencing used peripheral blood. The receptors derive from a woman aged 30 to 39 with COVID-19, enrolled during active disease.

This chain joins TRBV29-1 and TRBJ2-5; D unresolved. Germline CDR1 is SQVTM and CDR2 is ANQGSEA. V was pared by 0 bases and J by 5 bases, with 4 bases between. The CDR3 length is 11 residues. The CDR3: CSVEDLETQYF. The CDR3 bases are TGCAGCGTTGAAGATCTGGAGACCCAGTACTTC.

V usage is TRBV3-1 (or the pseudogene TRBV3-2) and J usage is TRBJ2-1, with TRBD2 matching 15 bases. The V segment lost 1 base and the J segment 5 bases; nucleotides outside the gene matches: 3. Germline V gene data show CDR1 as LGHDT and CDR2 as YNNKEL (reference sequence). The CDR3 has 17 amino acids. The CDR3 nucleotides read TGTGCCAGCAGCCAAGGGAGGACTAGCGGGGGGGACAATGAGCAGTTCTTC. Amino acids: CASSQGRTSGGDNEQFF.

This chain uses TRBV28 with TRBJ2-7, with a possible D match to TRBD1 (5 bases). This CDR3 is built from 17 residues. V lost 6 bases and J 0 bases, leaving 21 bases between the germline ends. The germline CDR1 and CDR2 sequences are MDHEN and SYDVKM. CDR3 sequence: CASSQTQGAQSSYEQYF. DNA for the CDR3: TGTGCCAGCAGCCAGACCCAAGGGGCGCAAAGCTCCTACGAGCAGTACTTC. Looking up the rest from reference TRBV28 and TRBJ2-7 gives the full variable domain: DVKVTQSSRYLVKRTGEKVFLECVQDMDHENMFWYRQDPGLGLRLIYFSYDVKMKEKGDIPEGYSVSREKKERFSLILESASTNQTSMYLCASSQTQGAQSSYEQYFGPGTRLTVT.

V is TRBV5-4 and J is TRBJ1-1; no definite D call. In germline, CDR1 is SGHNT, CDR2 YYREEE (reference sequence). V lost 7 bases and J lost 5, with 18 bases in between. This CDR3 spans 14 amino acids. DNA for the CDR3: TGTGCCAGCTCCCCCCGGCAGACTAGGACTGAAGCTTTCTTT. This sequence encodes CASSPRQTRTEAFF.

This clone has more than one count but fewer than ten. This chain uses TRBV6-1 with TRBJ2-5; TRBD2 aligns across 11 bases. Germline V gene data show CDR1 as MNHNS and CDR2 as SASEGT. V dropped 1 base and J dropped 4; count of bases not matched to a gene: 11. The CDR3 spans 18 residues. The CDR3 sequence: CASSEDFGTSGMGETQYF. The CDR3 DNA reads TGTGCCAGCAGTGAAGATTTCGGGACTAGCGGCATGGGAGAGACCCAGTACTTC.

The gene calls are TRBV2 and TRBJ1-2; D perhaps matches TRBD1 (5 bases). With 11 bases removed from V and 4 bases from J, the gap between germline ends came to 14 bases. Germline V gene lookup returns CDR1 SNHLY and CDR2 FYNNEI. The CDR3 loop spans 12 amino acids. CDR3 in DNA: TGTGCCTCTATTCGGGGGTCCTATGGCTACACCTTC. Translation: CASIRGSYGYTF.

This clone was picked up one time. This sequence joins TRBV2 and TRBJ2-1; D is ambiguous. The germline V and J ends were trimmed by 7 bases and 5 bases, with 18 bases remaining between them. Germline CDR1 SNHLY, CDR2 FYNNEI. The CDR3 is made up of 15 amino acids. CDR3 coding DNA: TGTGCCAGCACGGCATTCTTTCTCCGGGACAATGAGCAGTTCTTC. This sequence encodes CASTAFFLRDNEQFF.

This chain uses TRBV3-1 (or the pseudogene TRBV3-2) with TRBJ2-7, with TRBD1 as a possible D gene (6 bases). Trimming removed 4 bases at V and 2 bases at J, with 15 bases between. Germline CDR1 is LGHDT and CDR2 is YNNKEL (reference sequence). CDR3 length: 15 residues. The CDR3 DNA reads as TGTGCCAGCAGCCCCCACTTACAGGGCACCTACGAGCAGTACTTC. Its translation: CASSPHLQGTYEQYF.

V is TRBV28 and J is TRBJ2-3, with a possible D match to TRBD2 (7 bases). The V and J ends lost 9 bases and 0 bases respectively, with 22 bases between them. The germline V gene encodes CDR1 MDHEN and CDR2 SYDVKM. The CDR3 totals 17 residues. The chain's CDR3 is CASPPRGGWLSTDTQYF. In nucleotides, the CDR3 is TGTGCCAGTCCCCCGAGGGGGGGCTGGTTGAGCACAGATACGCAGTATTTT.

V usage is TRBV3-1 (or the pseudogene TRBV3-2) and J usage is TRBJ2-5, with D perhaps matching TRBD2 (6 bases). Germline CDR1 and CDR2: LGHDT and YNNKEL (reference sequence). The CDR3 sequence is 15 residues long. The V gene lost 1 base and the J gene lost 5 bases, with 14 bases spanning the gap. The CDR3: CASSQVGLASETQYF. CDR3 nucleotide sequence: TGTGCCAGCAGCCAAGTGGGGCTAGCGTCGGAGACCCAGTACTTC.

The chain carries TRBV18 and TRBJ2-1, with TRBD2 identical over 7 bases. The CDR3 spans 13 residues. The trim removed 3 bases at V and 6 bases at J, leaving 2 bases unmatched. Germline CDR1 is KGHSH and CDR2 is LQKENI. The CDR3 nucleotides read TGTGCCAGCTCACCCGGGACTACCAATGAGCAGTTCTTC. Translated, it gives CASSPGTTNEQFF.

The rearrangement uses TRBV7-9 and TRBJ2-7; maybe TRBD2 (7 bases). This CDR3 has 16 residues. The V gene lost 5 bases and the J gene lost 1 base, with 18 bases spanning the gap. From germline, CDR1 is SEHNR and CDR2 FQNEAQ (reference sequence). CDR3 nucleotides: TGTGCCAGCAGCCCGGGGGGCATAGCGGGTTCCTACGAGCAGTACTTC. Amino acid sequence: CASSPGGIAGSYEQYF.

This chain links TRBV5-1 with TRBJ2-7; TRBD2 aligns across 9 bases. The V gene end was trimmed by 5 bases and the J gene end by 5 bases; junction bases not matched to a gene: 8. The CDR3 covers 14 residues. The V gene's germline CDR1 is SGHRS and CDR2 YFSETQ. The CDR3 here is CASSVAGGLNEQYF. The CDR3 region has the DNA TGCGCCAGCAGTGTTGCGGGGGGGCTGAACGAGCAGTACTTC.

This chain uses TRBV27 with TRBJ2-1; 8 bases fit TRBD2. CDR1 and CDR2 (germline): MNHEY, SMNVEV (reference sequence). The CDR3 has 16 residues. With 5 bases clipped from V and 0 bases from J, the junction kept 6 bases outside the gene matches. The CDR3 DNA is TGTGCCAGCAGTCTCATAGCGGGAAGCTCCTACAATGAGCAGTTCTTC. This encodes CASSLIAGSSYNEQFF.

The chain has TRBV5-1 and TRBJ2-3, with a tentative D call TRBD1 (5 bases). The CDR3 length is 15 residues. Germline CDR1 and CDR2: SGHRS and YFSETQ. V was pared by 0 bases and J by 1 base, with 9 bases between. CDR3: CASSLVDRRTDTQYF. DNA for the CDR3: TGCGCCAGCAGCTTGGTTGACAGACGCACAGATACGCAGTATTTT. The variable domain in full, completed from reference TRBV5-1 and TRBJ2-3, reads KAGVTQTPRYLIKTRGQQVTLSCSPISGHRSVSWYQQTPGQGLQFLFEYFSETQRNKGNFPGRFSGRQFSNSRSEMNVSTLELGDSALYLCASSLVDRRTDTQYFGPGTRLTVL.

The V call is TRBV13, the J call TRBJ1-6; D may be TRBD1 (5 bases). Trimming shortened V by 1 base and J by 6 bases, and 10 bases separated the two germline ends. Germline V lookup: CDR1 PRHDT, CDR2 FYEKMQ (reference sequence). This CDR3 has 15 amino acids. The CDR3 here is CASSLAGWGNSPLHF. CDR3 DNA: TGTGCCAGCAGCTTAGCAGGGTGGGGTAATTCACCCCTCCACTTT.

This chain connects TRBV6-5 to TRBJ2-5, with TRBD2 as a possible D gene (6 bases). CDR1 and CDR2 from the germline V gene are MNHEY and SVGAGI. The CDR3 consists of 12 residues. Trimming pared 8 bases from V and 4 bases from J, leaving 11 bases between. The CDR3 sequence: CASGGSGETQYF. The CDR3 DNA reads TGTGCCAGCGGGGGTAGCGGAGAGACCCAGTACTTC.

This chain connects TRBV7-9 to TRBJ1-2, with 7 bases identical to TRBD1. Germline loops: CDR1 SEHNR, CDR2 FQNEAQ (reference sequence). This CDR3 has 11 residues. Trimming at V came to 7 bases and at J to 5 bases, leaving 1 base not matched to a gene. The CDR3 loop is CASKTGYGYTF. CDR3 coding DNA: TGTGCCAGCAAGACAGGGTATGGCTACACCTTC.

In this sample, this clone turned up once. The chain recombines TRBV28 with TRBJ1-1; D call uncertain. Germline V gives CDR1 MDHEN, CDR2 SYDVKM. The ends were cut back, 7 bases at V and 1 base at J, with 16 bases in the middle. CDR3 length: 15 amino acids. The CDR3 here is CASTIFIRSNTEAFF. The CDR3 DNA sequence: TGTGCCAGCACTATCTTTATCCGATCGAACACTGAAGCTTTCTTT.

The chain has TRBV3-1 (or the pseudogene TRBV3-2) and TRBJ1-2, with D tentatively TRBD1 (5 bases). Germline CDR1 LGHDT, CDR2 YNNKEL (reference sequence). The CDR3 consists of 15 residues. V lost 3 bases and J 6 bases, leaving 17 bases between the germline ends. As DNA, the CDR3 is TGTGCCAGCAGCCACCCAAAGGAGCGGGGGGATGGCTACACCTTC. This codes for CASSHPKERGDGYTF.

The V call is TRBV7-8, the J call TRBJ2-7; D perhaps matches TRBD1 (5 bases). Germline assignment: CDR1 SGHVS and CDR2 FQNEAQ. This CDR3 contains 16 residues. V shed 4 bases and J shed 7 bases, with 23 bases lying between them. CDR3 in DNA: TGTGCCAGCAGCTCAACCGCGACAGTCGTGGTGAGGGAGCAGTACTTC. This encodes CASSSTATVVVREQYF.

The chain joins TRBV5-1 to TRBJ1-2; perhaps TRBD1 as D (6 bases). There are 13 residues in the CDR3. In germline, CDR1 is SGHRS, CDR2 YFSETQ. V was clipped by 0 bases and J by 7 bases, with 10 bases between them. CDR3 residues: CASSLGTVSGYTF. The CDR3 DNA is TGCGCCAGCAGCTTGGGGACAGTGAGTGGCTACACCTTC. The whole variable domain, remainder taken from reference TRBV5-1 and TRBJ1-2, is KAGVTQTPRYLIKTRGQQVTLSCSPISGHRSVSWYQQTPGQGLQFLFEYFSETQRNKGNFPGRFSGRQFSNSRSEMNVSTLELGDSALYLCASSLGTVSGYTFGSGTRLTVV.